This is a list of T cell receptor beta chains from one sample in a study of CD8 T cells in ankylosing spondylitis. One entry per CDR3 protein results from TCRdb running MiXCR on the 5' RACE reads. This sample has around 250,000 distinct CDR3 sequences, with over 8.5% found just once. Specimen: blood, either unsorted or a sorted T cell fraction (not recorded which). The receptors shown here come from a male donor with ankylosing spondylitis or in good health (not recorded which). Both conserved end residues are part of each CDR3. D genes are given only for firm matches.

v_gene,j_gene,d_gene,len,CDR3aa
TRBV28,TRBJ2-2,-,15,CASRGRTGPTGELFF
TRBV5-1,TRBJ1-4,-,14,CASSLSGQNEKLFF
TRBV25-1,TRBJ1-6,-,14,CASRGMGSNSPLHF
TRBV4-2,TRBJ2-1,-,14,CASSHGGSYNEQFF
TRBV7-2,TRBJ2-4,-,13,CASSWGTSNIQYF
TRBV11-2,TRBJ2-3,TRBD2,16,CASSGIGLAGIDTQYF
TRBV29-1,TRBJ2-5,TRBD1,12,CSVGTGGETQYF
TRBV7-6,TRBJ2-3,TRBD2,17,CASSFAGGRASSDTQYF
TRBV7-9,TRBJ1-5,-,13,CASTDGSAQPQHF
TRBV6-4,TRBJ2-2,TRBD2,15,CASSELAESTGELFF
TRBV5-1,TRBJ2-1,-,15,CASSLEGVGDNEQFF
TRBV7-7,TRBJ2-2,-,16,CASSLTASANTGELFF
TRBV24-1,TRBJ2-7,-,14,CATSDPHLGQEQYF
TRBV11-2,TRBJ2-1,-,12,CASSLAYNEQFF
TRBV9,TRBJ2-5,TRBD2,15,CASSASGGAGGTQYF
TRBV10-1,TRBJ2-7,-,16,CASSDPRRGSSYEQYF
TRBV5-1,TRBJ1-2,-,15,CASSLSVGQTYGYTF
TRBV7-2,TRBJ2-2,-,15,CASSLIRGHTGELFF
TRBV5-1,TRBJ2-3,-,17,CASSFATPGTVRHTQYF
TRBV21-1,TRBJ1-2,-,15,CASSKGVDRGDGYTF
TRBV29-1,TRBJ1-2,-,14,CSVEGGRNEYGYTF
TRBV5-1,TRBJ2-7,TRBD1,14,CASRPGQGSDEQYF